This section outlines one TCR beta chain sequence together with its context. Its antigen is not known. Using a J-beta primer mix together with a sample-barcoded 5' primer, a second PCR was run for roughly 6 to 11 cycles. TCRdb itself ran the 5' RACE reads through MiXCR, one entry per CDR3 protein. Of approximately 820,000 distinct CDR3 sequences in the sample, around two fifths are singletons; the top ten hold approximately 19%. Sample donors were healthy Caucasian individuals that came from Russia, aged roughly 6 to 95. Every sample gave at least 5 micrograms of total RNA when it was extracted. This sample was taken from a study of blood T cells in healthy people across ages. Study-wide findings and caveats: Both higher diversity and more naive CD4+ cells marked long-lived donors when set against aged donors. PBMCs that were unsorted prevented a conclusive naive versus antigen-experienced comparison.

Material: blood. This TCR was sampled from a man in his 60s in good health.

In nucleotides, the CDR3 is TGTGCCAGCAGTGAACCGGCTCGGTACAGAGACTACGAGCAGTACTTC. Amino acid sequence: CASSEPARYRDYEQYF. The genes are TRBV6-1 and TRBJ2-7; D not resolved. From germline, CDR1 is MNHNS and CDR2 SASEGT. The CDR3 runs 16 residues. Trimming removed 2 bases at V and 3 bases at J, with 17 bases between.